These 20 T cell receptor beta chains were sequenced from one sample in a study of T cells in Graves' hyperthyroidism and ophthalmopathy. Amplification targeted TCR beta CDR3 regions from RNA transcripts. The TCR CDR3 was amplified in a first-round RT-PCR using the HTBI primer set. MiXCR, run by TCRdb on the multiplex PCR reads, gives a single entry per CDR3 protein. The profile shows 470,000 or so distinct CDR3 sequences, less than 25% of them singletons. Sequencing was done on a sample of blood. These receptor sequences come from a man between 18 and 29 years old with Graves' hyperthyroidism.

This clonotype was detected only a few times. This chain connects TRBV19 to TRBJ2-7; D is uncertain. From germline, CDR1 is LNHDA and CDR2 SQIVND (reference sequence). V was clipped by 7 bases and J by 4 bases, with 14 bases between them. This CDR3 is 13 amino acids long. This CDR3 reads CASNISHQYEQYF. CDR3 nucleotide sequence: TGTGCCAGTAATATTAGTCATCAATACGAGCAGTACTTC.

This clonotype showed up many times. V and J are TRBV7-2 and TRBJ1-5; D unresolved. This CDR3 spans 15 amino acids. V gave up 5 bases and J gave up 1 base, with 12 bases separating them. In germline, CDR1 is SGHTA, CDR2 FQGNSA. CDR3 sequence (DNA): TGTGCCAGCAGCCCCTCGGCGGGAAGCAATCAGCCCCAGCATTTT. It yields the protein CASSPSAGSNQPQHF.

About this clonotype: A much bigger clone sits one base away, suggesting this may be a read error. This CDR3 is missing its conserved last phenylalanine or tryptophan, likely due to a read error. The chain carries TRBV29-1 and TRBJ1-1; D gene uncertain. The CDR3 is 14 amino acids. CDR1 SQVTM and CDR2 ANQGSEA come from the germline V gene. The ends were cut back, 4 bases at V and 1 base at J, with 13 bases in the middle. CDR3 nucleotides: TGCAGCGTTGGACGCGCCTTAAAGAACACTGAAGCTTTCCTT. This gives the protein CSVGRALKNTEAFL.

This chain links TRBV6-5 with TRBJ2-7; TRBD1 is a possible D gene (5 bases). Per the germline V gene, CDR1 is MNHEY and CDR2 is SVGAGI. This CDR3 spans 12 amino acids. V lost 3 bases to trimming and J lost 6 bases, with 9 bases between them. The DNA for the CDR3 is TGTGCCAGCAGTTATTTGCAGGGCGAGCAGTACTTC. This translates into CASSYLQGEQYF.

The chain couples TRBV20-1 to TRBJ2-5; weak D call: TRBD2 (7 bases). The V gene's germline CDR1 is DFQATT and CDR2 SNEGSKA (reference sequence). Trimming left V 6 bases short and J 3 bases short, with 17 bases between. The CDR3 totals 14 residues. The CDR3 DNA reads TGCAGTGCAACGGAGGGGGGGACCGAAGAGACCCAGTACTTC. Translated, it gives CSATEGGTEETQYF.

This clonotype showed up just a few times. V usage is TRBV12-3 or TRBV12-4 and J usage is TRBJ2-5, with D perhaps matching TRBD1 (6 bases). Trimming cost V 7 bases and J 1 base, with 13 bases left between them. The CDR3 covers 14 residues. CDR3 nucleotide sequence: TGTGCCAGCACCGCCACAGGGCTCCAAGAGACCCAGTACTTC. It is translated as CASTATGLQETQYF.

This clonotype was observed many times. The genes are TRBV7-9 and TRBJ1-1, with D possibly being TRBD1 (5 bases). Looked up from germline, CDR1 is SEHNR and CDR2 is FQNEAQ (reference sequence). This CDR3 has 14 residues. The V gene lost 5 bases and the J gene lost 0 bases, with 10 bases spanning the gap. The CDR3 loop reads CASSATVMNTEAFF. The DNA for the CDR3 is TGTGCCAGCAGCGCGACAGTAATGAACACTGAAGCTTTCTTT.

In this sample, this clonotype turned up many times. The J gene is TRBJ2-7, the V gene TRBV20-1, with a weak D call TRBD1 (5 bases). Trimming removed 1 base from V and 7 bases from J, with 17 bases in between. CDR3 size: 14 residues. CDR1 is DFQATT, CDR2 SNEGSKA, per germline (reference sequence). The CDR3 loop reads CSARALKGIWEQYF. CDR3 coding DNA: TGCAGTGCTAGAGCCTTAAAGGGGATTTGGGAGCAGTACTTC.

This clonotype came up many times. This sequence joins TRBV20-1 and TRBJ1-1, with no clear D. Germline V CDR1 and CDR2: DFQATT, SNEGSKA (reference sequence). The CDR3 spans 14 residues. Trimming left V 0 bases short and J 6 bases short, with 14 bases between. CDR3 nucleotides: TGCAGTGCTAGAGATGGACCTTATTGGGCTGAAGCTTTCTTT. It is translated as CSARDGPYWAEAFF.

This clonotype has ten or more counts. The CDR3 here is CASSLPGQGNYGYTF. The CDR3 region has the DNA TGTGCCAGCAGCTTACCAGGACAGGGGAACTATGGCTACACCTTC. This sequence joins TRBV7-8 and TRBJ1-2, with 9 bases matching TRBD1. The ends lost 2 bases at V and 2 bases at J; junction bases unmatched: 3. The CDR3 runs to 15 residues. The germline gives CDR1 SGHVS, CDR2 FQNEAQ. Based on the CDR3 plus reference TRBV7-8 and TRBJ1-2, the full variable domain is GAGVSQSPRYKVAKRGQDVALRCDPISGHVSLFWYQQALGQGPEFLTYFQNEAQLDKSGLPSDRFFAERPEGSVSTLKIQRTQQEDSAVYLCASSLPGQGNYGYTFGSGTRLTVV.

The chain has TRBV18 and TRBJ2-5; D tentatively fits TRBD1 or TRBD2 (6 bases each). The CDR3 totals 14 residues. Trimming removed 1 base at V and 9 bases at J, with 15 bases between. Looked up from germline, CDR1 is KGHSH and CDR2 is LQKENI. CDR3: CASSPRGARYAQYF. The CDR3 DNA is TGTGCCAGCTCACCACGGGGGGCCAGGTACGCCCAGTACTTC.

The rearrangement links TRBV24-1 to TRBJ2-3, with 12 nucleotides matching TRBD2. Germline lookup yields CDR1 KGHDR and CDR2 SFDVKD. With V trimmed by 2 bases and J by 3 bases, 8 bases remained unmatched. The CDR3 is 18 amino acids. The CDR3 bases are TGTGCCACCAGTGATTCCCACCCAGGACTAGCGGGAACAGATACGCAGTATTTT. Translation gives CATSDSHPGLAGTDTQYF.

This clonotype has a count of ten or more. J is TRBJ1-5 and V is TRBV20-1, with D unresolved. The CDR3 covers 14 residues. Between the trimmed V and J ends, which lost 3 bases and 1 base, there was a span of 10 bases. Per the germline V gene, CDR1 is DFQATT and CDR2 is SNEGSKA (reference sequence). The CDR3 spells CSASGGWSNQPQHF. The DNA of the CDR3 is TGCAGTGCTAGTGGCGGGTGGAGCAATCAGCCCCAGCATTTT.

Comment on this clonotype: A single base separates this from a much larger clone, so it may be a read error. V gene TRBV15 combines with J gene TRBJ2-6; D is possibly TRBD1 (6 bases). Germline V gene lookup returns CDR1 LNHNV and CDR2 YYDKDF (reference sequence). The CDR3 consists of 17 residues. CDR3 sequence (DNA): TGTGCCACCAGCAGAGGACAGGCTATCTCTAGGGCCAACGTCCTGACTTTC. Its protein product is CATSRGQAISRANVLTF.

This clonotype was found many times. This sequence joins TRBV28 and TRBJ2-5, with TRBD2 matching 7 bases. The V gene's germline CDR1 is MDHEN and CDR2 SYDVKM. CDR3 length: 14 residues. V lost 4 bases and J lost 1; bases outside the gene matches: 3. As DNA, the CDR3 is TGTGCCAGCAGTTCCCGACTAGCCCAAGAGACCCAGTACTTC. It specifies CASSSRLAQETQYF.

This clonotype was found a few times. This chain joins TRBV6-1 and TRBJ1-2; D not resolved. V was trimmed by 6 bases and J by 7 bases, leaving 12 bases between them. Per the germline V gene, CDR1 is MNHNS and CDR2 is SASEGT. The CDR3 consists of 12 residues. The CDR3 reads CASRLGPGGYTF. CDR3 DNA sequence: TGTGCCAGCAGATTGGGCCCTGGTGGCTACACCTTC.

This clonotype has ten or more counts. The CDR3 DNA reads TGTGCCAGCAGTGTAGCTAGCCTCAGAACCCAGTACTTC. Residues: CASSVASLRTQYF. V is TRBV2 and J is TRBJ2-5; tentative D call: TRBD2 (5 bases). The V gene lost 4 bases and the J gene lost 8 bases, with 14 bases spanning the gap. The CDR3 length is 13 residues. Germline V gives CDR1 SNHLY, CDR2 FYNNEI.

The V call is TRBV6-5, the J call TRBJ1-1; D is undetermined. Germline V gene data show CDR1 as MNHEY and CDR2 as SVGAGI. This CDR3 has 13 residues. The germline V and J ends were trimmed by 2 bases and 1 base, with 5 bases remaining between them. CDR3 loop: CASSYNPNTEAFF. CDR3 bases: TGTGCCAGCAGTTACAATCCGAACACTGAAGCTTTCTTT.

The CDR3 DNA is TGTGCCAGCAGTCCCCGGGAGGGTGGGACTGAAGCTTTCTTT. This encodes CASSPREGGTEAFF. The V call is TRBV27, the J call TRBJ1-1, with D unclear. This CDR3 has 14 residues. Germline values: CDR1 MNHEY, CDR2 SMNVEV (reference sequence). V shed 5 bases and J shed 5 bases, with 15 bases lying between them.

The V and J genes are TRBV4-1 and TRBJ2-7; D is unclear. The CDR3 extends over 14 amino acids. The germline gives CDR1 MGHRA, CDR2 YSYEKL. V was cut by 8 bases and J by 0 bases, with 14 bases left in between. CDR3 protein: CASSSVSSSYEQYF. The DNA for the CDR3 is TGCGCCAGCTCATCGGTTTCTAGCTCCTACGAGCAGTACTTC.